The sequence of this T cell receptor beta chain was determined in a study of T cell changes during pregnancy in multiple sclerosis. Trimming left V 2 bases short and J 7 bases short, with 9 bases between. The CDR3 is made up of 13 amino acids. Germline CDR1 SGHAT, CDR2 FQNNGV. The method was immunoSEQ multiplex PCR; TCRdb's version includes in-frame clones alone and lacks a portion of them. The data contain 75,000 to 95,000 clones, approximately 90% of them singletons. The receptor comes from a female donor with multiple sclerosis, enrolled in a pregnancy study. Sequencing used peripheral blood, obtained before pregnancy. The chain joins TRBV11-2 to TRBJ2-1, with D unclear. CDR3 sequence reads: CASSLSVANEQFF. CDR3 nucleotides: TGTGCCAGCAGCTTAAGTGTTGCGAATGAGCAGTTCTTC. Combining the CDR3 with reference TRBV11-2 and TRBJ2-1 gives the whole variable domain EAGVAQSPRYKIIEKRQSVAFWCNPISGHATLYWYQQILGQGPKLLIQFQNNGVVDDSQLPKDRFSAERLKGVDSTLKIQPAKLEDSAVYLCASSLSVANEQFFGPGTRLTVL.